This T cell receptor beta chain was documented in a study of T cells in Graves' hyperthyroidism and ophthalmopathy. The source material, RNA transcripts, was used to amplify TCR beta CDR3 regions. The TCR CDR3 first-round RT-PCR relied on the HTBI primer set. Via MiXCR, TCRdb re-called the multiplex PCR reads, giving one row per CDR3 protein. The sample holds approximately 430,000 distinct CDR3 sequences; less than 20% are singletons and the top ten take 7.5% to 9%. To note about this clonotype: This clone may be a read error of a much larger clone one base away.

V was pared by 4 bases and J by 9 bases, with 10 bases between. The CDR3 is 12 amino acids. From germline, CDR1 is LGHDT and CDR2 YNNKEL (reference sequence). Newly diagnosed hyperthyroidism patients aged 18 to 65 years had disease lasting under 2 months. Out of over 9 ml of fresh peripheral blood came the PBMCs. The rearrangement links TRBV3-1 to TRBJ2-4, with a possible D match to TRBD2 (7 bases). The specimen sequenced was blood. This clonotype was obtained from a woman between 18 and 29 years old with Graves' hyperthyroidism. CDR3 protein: CASSLAGAIQYF. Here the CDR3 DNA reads TGTGCCAGCAGCCTGGCGGGGGCCATTCAGTACTTC. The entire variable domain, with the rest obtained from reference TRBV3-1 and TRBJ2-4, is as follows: DTAVSQTPKYLVTQMGNDKSIKCEQNLGHDTMYWYKQDSKKFLKIMFSYNNKELIINETVPNRFSPKSPDKAHLNLHINSLELGDSAVYFCASSLAGAIQYFGAGTRLSVL.